This T cell receptor beta chain was documented in a study of shared clonotypes between healthy human individuals. The assay was immunoSEQ multiplex PCR, and TCRdb's table has in-frame clones only and misses some. The sample holds approximately 1.9 million clones, approximately 92% seen once. CD45RO-negative, CCR7-positively selected cells formed the naive CD8 fraction, excluding terminally differentiated effector memory CD45RA+ cells. Germline V gives CDR1 MNHEY, CDR2 SMNVEV (reference sequence). CDR3 length: 14 residues. V lost 0 bases to trimming and J lost 1 base, with 6 bases between them. Sequenced: naive CD8+ T cells from PBMCs. The chain couples TRBV27 to TRBJ2-5; D ambiguous. The sequence came from a young man in good health. Some clones in this sample may be carry-over from other donors' samples. The CDR3 DNA is TGTGCCAGCAGTTTATCGGGGTTCCAAGAGACCCAGTACTTC. Residues: CASSLSGFQETQYF.